This TCR beta chain stems from a study of a mutant IDH1 vaccine in newly diagnosed glioma. The wider study: In weeks 1, 3, 5, 7, 11, 15, 19 and 23, patients were vaccinated. Earlier care involved radiotherapy, temozolomide, or both, and the majority received both. Vaccines were first given 4-6 weeks after radiotherapy alone, or with temozolomide cycles.

The sample's time point: week 5, during vaccination. Every vaccination contained 300 ug of the mutant IDH1 20-mer peptide and was paired with topical imiquimod. TCRdb keeps only in-frame clones here, not all; method: immunoSEQ multiplex PCR. The profile shows around 56,000 clones, about 80% of them singletons. Concerning this clone: What it binds is unknown.

The V end lost 2 bases, the J end lost 14 bases, and 9 bases lay between the germline ends. Germline V gene sequence: CDR1 SEHNR, CDR2 FQNEAQ (reference sequence). This CDR3 has 11 residues. This specimen consisted of PBMCs, obtained from a glioma patient whose treatment included an IDH1 peptide vaccine. This clonotype was sampled from a woman between 18 and 30 years old with glioma. Some clones in this sample may be carry-over from other donors' samples. The chain uses TRBV7-9 and TRBJ1-4; no clear D. Written as DNA, the CDR3 is TGTGCCAGCAGCTTACTAGGGCGGCTGTTTTTT. It codes for CASSLLGRLFF.